Listed here are 3 T cell receptor beta chains from one sample, sequenced in a study of Ad26.COV2.S vaccination and SARS-CoV-2 variants. The assay was immunoSEQ multiplex PCR, and TCRdb's table has in-frame clones only and misses some. In the table there are hundreds of thousands of clones, more than 80% of which are singletons. Treatment here: roughly 19 received Ad26.COV2.S at low or high dose, single or two shots; 5 received placebo; per-sample allocation not given. Collection of the samples took place on day 63 after the first injection of vaccine or placebo. Source: peripheral blood, taken in a trial of Ad26.COV2.S vaccine versus placebo. Receptors originate from a person aged 18-65 years who received the Ad26.COV2.S COVID-19 vaccine or a placebo.

The chain recombines TRBV7-2 with TRBJ2-3; TRBD2 might be the D (7 bases). V lost 1 base to trimming and J lost 4 bases, with 18 bases between them. Germline V gene lookup returns CDR1 SGHTA and CDR2 FQGNSA. The CDR3 has 17 amino acids. As DNA, the CDR3 is TGTGCCAGCAGCTTAGTGGGGTGGGGGGGCCCCGCAGATACGCAGTATTTT. Translated: CASSLVGWGGPADTQYF.

The chain is built from TRBV5-6 and TRBJ1-2; 9 positions match TRBD1. V gave up 3 bases and J gave up 7 bases; unmatched junction bases: 1. Per germline, CDR1 SGHDT and CDR2 YYEEEE. This CDR3 contains 12 residues. The CDR3 sequence: CASSWTGAGYTF. In DNA, the CDR3 is TGTGCCAGCAGCTGGACAGGGGCTGGCTACACCTTC. Variable domain in full (rest from reference TRBV5-6 and TRBJ1-2): DAGVTQSPTHLIKTRGQQVTLRCSPKSGHDTVSWYQQALGQGPQFIFQYYEEEERQRGNFPDRFSGHQFPNYSSELNVNALLLGDSALYLCASSWTGAGYTFGSGTRLTVV.

The V call is TRBV14, the J call TRBJ1-2; D gene ambiguous. Germline values: CDR1 SGHDN, CDR2 FVKESK. This CDR3 spans 14 amino acids. V lost 2 bases to trimming and J lost 0 bases, with 7 bases between them. CDR3 DNA sequence: TGTGCCAGCAGCCAATTAGGGACTAACTATGGCTACACCTTC. Encoded protein: CASSQLGTNYGYTF.